This paragraph covers one T cell receptor beta chain sequence. Antigen: not known. This sample is drawn from a study of blood T cells in healthy people across ages. Overall study: About one barcoded beta molecule per two T cells was captured by template switching. General observations from the study: Per million T cells, TCR beta diversity dropped roughly linearly as age increased.

Next came a second PCR, run for about 7 to 12 cycles, which used a sample-barcoded 5' primer along with a J-beta primer mix. With 12 random nucleotides, a template-switch adaptor tagged each individual cDNA molecule. A single record per CDR3 protein comes from TCRdb applying MiXCR to the 5' RACE reads. Altogether around 1.7 million distinct CDR3 sequences are present, roughly 27% being singletons, with the ten largest covering more than 6%. The specimen was blood. This sequence originates from a woman aged 25 to 45 in good health.

CDR3 amino acids: CASSAGLAGTLDTQYF. CDR3 coding DNA: TGTGCCAGCAGCGCGGGACTAGCGGGGACTTTGGATACGCAGTATTTT. This chain uses TRBV7-7 with TRBJ2-3; 13 bases map to TRBD2. Germline-derived CDR1 and CDR2 are SSHAT and FNYEAQ (reference sequence). The CDR3 runs to 16 residues. The V segment lost 5 bases and the J segment 6 bases; nucleotides outside the gene matches: 8.